Below, 15 T cell receptor beta chains from the same sample are listed, as sequenced in a study of T cell responses to AZD1222 COVID-19 vaccine (dated by TCRdb to the early 2020s). Receptor libraries were prepared by the immunoSEQ multiplex PCR assay. This is the immuneACCESS table as TCRdb keeps it, with only in-frame sequences that have V and J called. A part of the clones is gone; compared with another copy, unresolved V genes explain less than half, and the rest is unexplained. This sample is represented by over 100,000 clones; nearly 90% of them were singletons. Of the sample, 13% falls within the top ten clones. The time point label corresponds to: baseline before first vaccination. The treatment or condition label here, explained by the study, means: meningococcal conjugate vaccine given as trial control. This material consisted of peripheral blood, taken on day 0 of MenACWY control vaccination. The receptors stem from an adult in good health.

V and J are TRBV6-5 and TRBJ2-7; no firm D call. The germline CDR1 and CDR2 sequences are MNHEY and SVGAGI. This CDR3 region has 14 residues. Trimming shortened V by 6 bases and J by 0 bases, and 12 bases separated the two germline ends. In DNA form, the CDR3 reads TGTGCCAGCAGCCTTGACCGGAGCTCCTACGAGCAGTACTTC. Translated, it gives CASSLDRSSYEQYF.

V usage is TRBV23-1 and J usage is TRBJ1-2, with D tentatively TRBD1 (6 bases). TRBV23-1 is labeled an ORF, and its function is uncertain. The V gene lost 2 bases and the J gene lost 6 bases, with 13 bases spanning the gap. The length of the CDR3 is 14 residues. The CDR3 nucleotides read TGCGCCAGCAGTCAAGGGGCAGGGGAAAATGGCTACACCTTC. Its translation is CASSQGAGENGYTF.

The chain is built from TRBV19 and TRBJ1-3; D ambiguous. The germline gives CDR1 LNHDA, CDR2 SQIVND (reference sequence). Trimming shortened V by 7 bases and J by 0 bases, and 13 bases separated the two germline ends. The CDR3 is 15 amino acids. The CDR3 protein is CASKPSRDSGNTIYF. The CDR3 nucleotides read TGTGCCAGTAAACCAAGCCGGGACTCTGGAAACACCATATATTTT.

The chain joins TRBV27 to TRBJ1-1, with D tentatively TRBD1 (6 bases). The germline CDR1 and CDR2 sequences are MNHEY and SMNVEV (reference sequence). V was cut by 5 bases and J by 1 base, with 11 bases left in between. The CDR3 is 14 amino acids. This CDR3 reads CASSPGQQNTEAFF. In DNA, the CDR3 is TGTGCCAGCAGTCCCGGACAGCAGAACACTGAAGCTTTCTTT.

DNA of the CDR3: TGTGCCAGCAGCCAAGTACATGTTTCAGGGTACACTGAAGCTTTCTTT. This codes for CASSQVHVSGYTEAFF. This chain uses TRBV4-2 with TRBJ1-1, with TRBD1 as a possible D gene (5 bases). V was pared by 1 base and J by 3 bases, with 15 bases between. Germline V gene sequence: CDR1 LGHNA, CDR2 YNFKEQ. The CDR3 is 16 amino acids.

The chain carries TRBV4-1 and TRBJ2-7; D remains unclear. V was pared by 1 base and J by 1 base, with 2 bases between. CDR3 length: 12 amino acids. Germline V gene data show CDR1 as MGHRA and CDR2 as YSYEKL. This chain's CDR3 is CASSQASYEQYF. For the CDR3, the DNA is TGCGCCAGCAGCCAAGCGTCCTACGAGCAGTACTTC.

This chain connects TRBV30 to TRBJ1-4; D remains unclear. CDR1 is GTSNPN, CDR2 SVGIG, per germline (reference sequence). Trimming removed 0 bases at V and 7 bases at J, with 3 bases between. This CDR3 has 11 amino acids. CDR3 in DNA: TGTGCCTGGAGTGTACGTGAAAAACTGTTTTTT. Its protein is CAWSVREKLFF.

This rearrangement joins TRBV27 to TRBJ2-5, with a tentative D call TRBD2 (5 bases). CDR3 length: 14 amino acids. The germline gives CDR1 MNHEY, CDR2 SMNVEV (reference sequence). Trimming took off 6 bases at V and 4 bases at J, with 15 bases between the two ends. In DNA, the CDR3 is TGTGCCAGCAGGCGGGCTGGGCTTAGAGAGACCCAGTACTTC. This codes for CASRRAGLRETQYF.

V usage is TRBV19 and J usage is TRBJ1-4; TRBD1 is a possible D gene (6 bases). CDR3 length: 14 residues. From germline, CDR1 is LNHDA and CDR2 SQIVND (reference sequence). V shed 7 bases and J shed 4 bases, with 13 bases lying between them. The CDR3: CASNPGTNNEKLFF. CDR3 nucleotide sequence: TGTGCCAGTAATCCCGGGACAAATAATGAAAAACTGTTTTTT.

This chain connects TRBV7-2 to TRBJ1-5; D uncertain. The V gene's germline CDR1 is SGHTA and CDR2 FQGNSA. The V end lost 4 bases, the J end lost 0 bases, and 10 bases lay between the germline ends. The CDR3 sequence is 15 residues long. For the CDR3, the DNA is TGTGCCAGCAGCTCCTATGGCTATAGCAATCAGCCCCAGCATTTT. Amino acid sequence: CASSSYGYSNQPQHF.

This clone was counted a single time. This chain links TRBV2 with TRBJ1-3; unclear D gene. Germline CDR1 is SNHLY and CDR2 is FYNNEI. With 5 bases removed from V and 1 base from J, the gap between germline ends came to 9 bases. The CDR3 has 14 residues. The CDR3 reads CASSPTQSGNTIYF. The CDR3, as DNA: TGTGCCAGCAGTCCAACACAGTCTGGAAACACCATATATTTT.

V and J are TRBV7-8 and TRBJ1-2; D gene uncertain. The CDR3 runs to 17 residues. Germline CDR1 is SGHVS and CDR2 is FQNEAQ. Trimming removed 6 bases from V and 2 bases from J, with 22 bases in between. The CDR3 loop reads CASRPDRGGRINYGYTF. The CDR3 DNA sequence: TGTGCCAGCAGGCCCGACCGGGGAGGGAGGATCAACTATGGCTACACCTTC.

This chain connects TRBV6-5 to TRBJ2-1; 8 bases line up with TRBD1. The V gene's germline CDR1 is MNHEY and CDR2 SVGAGI. The V segment lost 4 bases and the J segment 5 bases; nucleotides outside the gene matches: 7. The CDR3 covers 15 residues. DNA for the CDR3: TGTGCCAGCAGTTCCCAGGGGGCACAGAACAATGAGCAGTTCTTC. Encoded protein: CASSSQGAQNNEQFF.

The chain is built from TRBV27 and TRBJ1-2; 8 positions match TRBD1. Looked up from germline, CDR1 is MNHEY and CDR2 is SMNVEV (reference sequence). The CDR3 runs to 15 residues. The V gene end was trimmed by 0 bases and the J gene end by 4 bases; junction bases not matched to a gene: 4. For the CDR3, the DNA is TGTGCCAGCAGTTTATCCGGGACAGGACTCTATGGCTACACCTTC. Translation: CASSLSGTGLYGYTF.

The J gene is TRBJ2-2, the V gene TRBV19; perhaps D is TRBD1 or TRBD2 (5 bases each). V was clipped by 5 bases and J by 8 bases, with 18 bases between them. The CDR3 covers 15 residues. Per the germline V gene, CDR1 is LNHDA and CDR2 is SQIVND (reference sequence). CDR3 DNA sequence: TGTGCCAGTAGTCCCCAGGGACCGGGCGTGGGGGAGCTGTTTTTT. Translated, it gives CASSPQGPGVGELFF.